Shown below are 13 T cell receptor beta chains from a single sample sequenced in a study of blood T cells in healthy people across ages. Primed by a sample-barcoded 5' primer and a J-beta primer mix, a second PCR proceeded for roughly 6 to 12 cycles. TCRdb ran MiXCR on the 5' RACE reads and lists one entry per CDR3 protein. The sample lists some 1.5 million distinct CDR3 sequences; 28% were seen once. Sequenced sample: blood. Every receptor here comes from a young woman in good health.

V is TRBV6-2 or TRBV6-3 and J is TRBJ1-2; a possible D gene is TRBD1 (5 bases). CDR3 length: 15 residues. Per germline, CDR1 MNHEY and CDR2 SVGEGT. V was cut by 4 bases and J by 6 bases, with 18 bases left in between. CDR3 sequence (DNA): TGTGCCAGCAGTTCACCGGGTCAGGGTATGGATGGCTACACCTTC. Translated, it gives CASSSPGQGMDGYTF.

This clonotype was seen only a few times. This chain links TRBV7-9 with TRBJ2-5; maybe TRBD2 (6 bases). The CDR3 has 14 residues. The V and J ends lost 5 bases and 2 bases respectively, with 12 bases between them. The germline V gene has CDR1 SEHNR and CDR2 FQNEAQ (reference sequence). The CDR3 region is CASSPPGEQETQYF. CDR3 nucleotides: TGTGCCAGCAGCCCGCCGGGAGAGCAAGAGACCCAGTACTTC.

V usage is TRBV15 and J usage is TRBJ1-2, with D maybe TRBD1 (6 bases). The V gene's germline CDR1 is LNHNV and CDR2 YYDKDF (reference sequence). V gave up 0 bases and J gave up 7 bases, with 12 bases separating them. The CDR3 is made up of 14 amino acids. As DNA, the CDR3 is TGTGCCACCAGCAGAGATACGGGGGCGCGTGGCTACACCTTC. This gives the protein CATSRDTGARGYTF.

This clonotype was seen a few times. The CDR3 region has the DNA TGCAGCGTTGTGGGAAGGAGCTACGAGCAGTACTTC. Its translation is CSVVGRSYEQYF. V and J are TRBV29-1 and TRBJ2-5; the D is unclear. Judging by the DNA end, TRBJ2-7 fits better; the J call may be wrong. Germline CDR1 is SQVTM and CDR2 is ANQGSEA. This CDR3 is 12 amino acids long.

This clonotype was counted between two and nine times. This chain links TRBV14 with TRBJ2-1; the match to TRBD2 covers 9 bases. With 5 bases clipped from V and 4 bases from J, the junction kept 12 bases outside the gene matches. CDR3 length: 17 amino acids. Germline CDR1 SGHDN, CDR2 FVKESK. The CDR3 DNA reads TGTGCCAGCAGCGCCCAATTTAGCGGGAGCAAGTACAATGAGCAGTTCTTC. It encodes CASSAQFSGSKYNEQFF.

A few counts support this clonotype. CDR3: CASSAYDSGGAADTQYF. Here the CDR3 DNA reads TGTGCCAGCAGCGCCTACGACAGCGGGGGGGCGGCAGATACGCAGTATTTT. This chain connects TRBV9 to TRBJ2-3; 10 positions agree with TRBD2. Per the germline V gene, CDR1 is SGDLS and CDR2 is YYNGEE. The CDR3 spans 17 residues. The V segment lost 3 bases and the J segment 4 bases; nucleotides outside the gene matches: 11.

The gene calls are TRBV29-1 and TRBJ2-7; D gene unclear. There are 13 residues in the CDR3. The V and J ends lost 4 bases and 0 bases respectively, with 10 bases between them. Per germline, CDR1 SQVTM and CDR2 ANQGSEA. The CDR3 is CSVGQMGSYEQYF. CDR3 nucleotides: TGCAGCGTTGGTCAGATGGGCTCCTACGAGCAGTACTTC.

This clonotype came up a few times. This chain joins TRBV7-9 and TRBJ1-2, with D perhaps TRBD1 (5 bases). Germline assignment: CDR1 SEHNR and CDR2 FQNEAQ (reference sequence). Trimming removed 4 bases at V and 4 bases at J, with 13 bases between. This CDR3 is built from 14 residues. CDR3 coding DNA: TGTGCCAGCAGCTCGATGACAGCTGGCTATGGCTACACCTTC. This sequence encodes CASSSMTAGYGYTF.

This clonotype was counted ten times or more. CDR3 DNA sequence: TGTGCCAGCAGCTTGGATGCTAGCGGATACAATGAGCAGTTCTTC. As protein: CASSLDASGYNEQFF. The V gene is TRBV5-5, the J gene TRBJ2-1; 7 nucleotides agree with TRBD2. CDR1 is SGHKS and CDR2 is YYEKEE in the germline V gene (reference sequence). Trimming took 0 bases from V and 4 from J; bases not matched to a gene: 4. The CDR3 is 15 amino acids. Full variable domain (outside the CDR3, taken from reference TRBV5-5 and TRBJ2-1): DAGVTQSPTHLIKTRGQQVTLRCSPISGHKSVSWYQQVLGQGPQFIFQYYEKEERGRGNFPDRFSARQFPNYSSELNVNALLLGDSALYLCASSLDASGYNEQFFGPGTRLTVL.

The rearrangement links TRBV20-1 to TRBJ1-1, with D hard to call. CDR1 and CDR2 (germline): DFQATT, SNEGSKA (reference sequence). V dropped 5 bases and J dropped 5 bases, with 12 bases sitting between them. The CDR3 spans 12 residues. The CDR3 is CSALLRVTEAFF. In DNA form, the CDR3 reads TGCAGTGCTCTCCTGAGGGTAACTGAAGCTTTCTTT.

This clonotype was seen ten or more times. V usage is TRBV5-1 and J usage is TRBJ2-7; 8 nucleotides align to TRBD1. V was pared by 7 bases and J by 6 bases, with 15 bases of the junction left unmatched. Germline V gene sequence: CDR1 SGHRS, CDR2 YFSETQ. The CDR3 loop spans 15 amino acids. CDR3: CASSSAGDRGFEQYF. The CDR3 DNA reads TGCGCCAGCTCCAGTGCCGGCGACAGGGGCTTCGAGCAGTACTTC.

This clonotype has a handful of counts. This sequence joins TRBV3-1 and TRBJ2-5; a weak D match, TRBD2 (6 bases). CDR3 size: 18 residues. V lost 1 base and J lost 4, with 22 bases in between. The germline V gene encodes CDR1 LGHDT and CDR2 YNNKEL (reference sequence). CDR3 sequence: CASSQGRGKARARETQYF. The CDR3 nucleotides read TGTGCCAGCAGCCAAGGTCGGGGGAAGGCTCGAGCGAGAGAGACCCAGTACTTC.

Regarding this clonotype: Mismatch with germline at one junction end may stem from a read error. The V gene is TRBV6-4, the J gene TRBJ2-1, with D unclear. Germline V lookup: CDR1 MRHNA, CDR2 SNTAGT. This CDR3 is 14 amino acids long. As DNA, the CDR3 is TGTGCCGGCAGTGACTCGATGGCCTCGGATGAGCAGTTCTTC. Protein product: CAGSDSMASDEQFF.